This T cell receptor (beta chain) was identified during a study of T cell changes during pregnancy in multiple sclerosis. This CDR3 has 15 residues. Germline V gene sequence: CDR1 MNHEY, CDR2 SMNVEV (reference sequence). J lost 5 bases, V lost 5 bases, and 10 bases had no gene match. This clone came up a few times. Using immunoSEQ multiplex PCR, the repertoire was profiled, and TCRdb retains in-frame clones only, with some absent. The sample has some 44,000 clones; about nine tenths are singletons. The chain links TRBV27 to TRBJ1-2; 8 bases align to TRBD1. The receptor was derived from a female donor with multiple sclerosis, enrolled in a pregnancy study. The sequences come from CD4+ T cells from peripheral blood mononuclear cells, collected in the second trimester of pregnancy. This CDR3 is CASSPKTGQVYGYTF. CDR3 nucleotides: TGTGCCAGCAGTCCTAAAACGGGACAGGTTTATGGCTACACCTTC.